This entry lists 27 T cell receptor beta chains sequenced from one sample in a study of cytomegalovirus exposure and HLA in healthy donors. The table came from immunoSEQ multiplex PCR; TCRdb's copy has only in-frame clones and leaves some out. In the table there are more than 120,000 clones, around 87% of which are singletons. Sequencing was done on a sample of PBMCs. These receptors were taken from a man aged 18-30 years in good health and CMV-seropositive.

The V gene is TRBV30, the J gene TRBJ2-5; possible D gene TRBD1, 5 bases. CDR1 is GTSNPN and CDR2 is SVGIG in the germline V gene (reference sequence). The CDR3 totals 13 residues. V gave up 3 bases and J gave up 1 base, with 9 bases separating them. CDR3 coding DNA: TGTGCCTGGAGATGGGGCGGCCAAGAGACCCAGTACTTC. Translation gives CAWRWGGQETQYF.

The CDR3: CASSLTGYEQYF. The CDR3 DNA sequence: TGTGCCAGCAGTTTAACAGGATACGAGCAGTACTTC. The chain carries TRBV6-5 and TRBJ2-7; possibly TRBD1 for D (5 bases). The germline CDR1 and CDR2 sequences are MNHEY and SVGAGI. The CDR3 runs to 12 residues. V lost 4 bases and J 4 bases, leaving 8 bases between the germline ends.

The V call is TRBV7-6, the J call TRBJ2-5; no clear D. V shed 3 bases and J shed 1 base, with 6 bases lying between them. CDR3 length: 13 amino acids. Germline V gives CDR1 SGHVS, CDR2 FNYEAQ. Here the CDR3 DNA reads TGTGCCAGCAGCTTTAGCCGCCAAGAGACCCAGTACTTC. It codes for CASSFSRQETQYF.

The chain combines TRBV11-2 with TRBJ1-5; tentative D call: TRBD1 (5 bases). Germline V gene lookup returns CDR1 SGHAT and CDR2 FQNNGV. CDR3 length: 12 residues. Deletions cut 4 bases from V and 7 bases from J, with 8 bases between. This CDR3 reads CASSSGGQPQHF. The CDR3 region has the DNA TGTGCCAGCAGCTCCGGGGGACAGCCCCAGCATTTT.

The V call is TRBV5-6, the J call TRBJ2-7, with D perhaps matching TRBD2 (5 bases). The V gene lost 1 base and the J gene lost 4 bases, with 15 bases spanning the gap. CDR3 length: 15 amino acids. The germline CDR1 and CDR2 sequences are SGHDT and YYEEEE. This CDR3 is CASSLYSRTGYEQYF. In DNA, the CDR3 is TGTGCCAGCAGCTTGTACTCTCGGACTGGGTACGAGCAGTACTTC.

The chain is built from TRBV30 and TRBJ2-7; D is unresolved. CDR1 is GTSNPN and CDR2 is SVGIG in the germline V gene (reference sequence). This CDR3 has 13 amino acids. The germline V and J ends were trimmed by 0 bases and 3 bases, with 9 bases remaining between them. CDR3 in DNA: TGTGCCTGGAGTGTAACCTGGCTCTACGAGCAGTACTTC. Amino acids: CAWSVTWLYEQYF.

The chain combines TRBV11-2 with TRBJ1-1; D gene unclear. V lost 5 bases, J lost 0 bases, and 7 bases lay in between. The CDR3 is made up of 13 amino acids. Germline-derived CDR1 and CDR2 are SGHAT and FQNNGV. This chain's CDR3 is CASSNNMNTEAFF. CDR3 in DNA: TGTGCCAGCAGCAATAATATGAACACTGAAGCTTTCTTT.

The chain combines TRBV5-5 with TRBJ1-5, with D hard to call. The V gene's germline CDR1 is SGHKS and CDR2 YYEKEE (reference sequence). The CDR3 consists of 13 residues. V was trimmed by 1 base and J by 2 bases, leaving 4 bases between them. CDR3 loop: CASSLPGNQPQHF. DNA for the CDR3: TGTGCCAGCAGCTTGCCTGGCAATCAGCCCCAGCATTTT.

This chain connects TRBV29-1 to TRBJ2-5; D might be TRBD1 (5 bases). The germline CDR1 and CDR2 sequences are SQVTM and ANQGSEA. V shed 4 bases and J shed 3 bases, with 18 bases lying between them. The CDR3 has 15 residues. The CDR3: CSVVPMTDGEETQYF. The CDR3 DNA reads as TGCAGCGTTGTACCTATGACAGATGGGGAAGAGACCCAGTACTTC.

CDR3 DNA: TGTGCCAGCAGTTACTCGAGTCTAGCGGGCAACGAGCAGTACTTC. Amino acid sequence: CASSYSSLAGNEQYF. The V and J genes are TRBV6-6 and TRBJ2-7, with TRBD2 matching over 8 bases. The CDR3 extends over 15 amino acids. V dropped 0 bases and J dropped 5; count of bases not matched to a gene: 6. CDR1 and CDR2 from the germline V gene are MNHNY and SVGAGI (reference sequence).

CDR3 residues: CASSLGTRLSYEQYF. CDR3 nucleotide sequence: TGTGCCAGCAGTTTAGGGACACGGCTTTCCTACGAGCAGTACTTC. V and J are TRBV27 and TRBJ2-7; possibly TRBD1 for D (6 bases). Germline values: CDR1 MNHEY, CDR2 SMNVEV (reference sequence). The length of the CDR3 is 15 residues. The V gene lost 2 bases and the J gene lost 1 base, with 12 bases spanning the gap.

The CDR3 spells CASSLDQGTTFDYGYTF. The CDR3 coding sequence is TGCGCCAGCAGCTTGGACCAGGGGACCACCTTCGACTATGGCTACACCTTC. The V call is TRBV5-1, the J call TRBJ1-2; perhaps TRBD1 as D (6 bases). Trimming cost V 0 bases and J 3 bases, with 18 bases left between them. Germline CDR1 is SGHRS and CDR2 is YFSETQ. This CDR3 contains 17 residues.

The CDR3, as DNA: TGTGCTTGGGGCAGGGTTGACGGGGAGCTGTTTTTT. This sequence encodes CAWGRVDGELFF. This chain joins TRBV2 and TRBJ2-2; tentative D call: TRBD1 (5 bases). This CDR3 is built from 12 residues. Germline values: CDR1 SNHLY, CDR2 FYNNEI.

V usage is TRBV6-6 and J usage is TRBJ1-3; D may be TRBD1 (6 bases). CDR1 MNHNY and CDR2 SVGAGI come from the germline V gene (reference sequence). V was cut by 2 bases and J by 0 bases, with 11 bases left in between. The length of the CDR3 is 16 residues. The CDR3: CASSYGTGPSGNTIYF. The CDR3 DNA follows: TGTGCCAGCAGTTACGGTACAGGGCCCTCTGGAAACACCATATATTTT.

The genes are TRBV5-4 and TRBJ2-5; possible D gene TRBD2, 6 bases. The CDR3 runs 15 residues. The V gene's germline CDR1 is SGHNT and CDR2 YYREEE (reference sequence). Between the trimmed V and J ends, which lost 0 bases and 10 bases, there was a span of 19 bases. For the CDR3, the DNA is TGTGCCAGCAGCTTGGCCGCGAGTGGGTGGAGGGACCAGTACTTC. Its protein is CASSLAASGWRDQYF.

The CDR3 loop is CASRQFTDTQYF. Here the CDR3 DNA reads TGTGCCAGCAGGCAGTTCACAGATACGCAGTATTTT. The chain recombines TRBV6-1 with TRBJ2-3; D is unclear. The germline V gene has CDR1 MNHNS and CDR2 SASEGT. The CDR3 is made up of 12 amino acids. The V and J ends lost 6 bases and 2 bases respectively, with 6 bases between them.

This chain joins TRBV6-5 and TRBJ2-7, with unresolved D. From germline, CDR1 is MNHEY and CDR2 SVGAGI. CDR3 length equals 15 residues. V was cut by 0 bases and J by 4 bases, with 13 bases left in between. The CDR3 here is CASSYSISPGYEQYF. The CDR3 nucleotides read TGTGCCAGCAGTTACTCGATATCTCCGGGTTACGAGCAGTACTTC.

In this sample, this clone turned up once. The CDR3 loop is CASSREGQGVSSPLHF. In DNA, the CDR3 is TGCGCCAGCAGCAGGGAAGGGCAGGGGGTTAGTTCACCCCTCCACTTT. V gene TRBV5-1 combines with J gene TRBJ1-6; 7 bases map to TRBD1. The CDR3 consists of 16 residues. Unmatched junction bases numbered 13, after V lost 4 bases and J lost 9 bases. Looked up from germline, CDR1 is SGHRS and CDR2 is YFSETQ.

The V gene is TRBV7-9, the J gene TRBJ2-7, with TRBD2 matching over 7 bases. Germline CDR1 SEHNR, CDR2 FQNEAQ (reference sequence). V gave up 8 bases and J gave up 2 bases; unmatched junction bases: 9. CDR3 size: 14 residues. CDR3 coding DNA: TGTGCCAGCGGAGAAGCGGGACTCCCCTACGAGCAGTACTTC. This codes for CASGEAGLPYEQYF.

This chain joins TRBV7-6 and TRBJ1-5, with a weak D call TRBD1 (6 bases). The V gene's germline CDR1 is SGHVS and CDR2 FNYEAQ. CDR3 size: 15 residues. The V gene lost 1 base and the J gene lost 7 bases, with 14 bases spanning the gap. The CDR3 coding sequence is TGTGCCAGCAGCTTAGATGGGGGGGCCTACCAGCCCCAGCATTTT. This codes for CASSLDGGAYQPQHF.

The rearrangement links TRBV4-2 to TRBJ2-1, with D possibly matching TRBD2 (5 bases). Trimming cost V 1 base and J 7 bases, with 14 bases left between them. Germline lookup yields CDR1 LGHNA and CDR2 YNFKEQ. The CDR3 length is 15 residues. The CDR3 nucleotides read TGTGCCAGCAGCCAAGCCGGGAACATAAAGAATGAGCAGTTCTTC. This gives the protein CASSQAGNIKNEQFF.

V usage is TRBV5-1 and J usage is TRBJ1-1, with a weak D call TRBD1 (6 bases). This CDR3 is built from 14 residues. Trimming took off 5 bases at V and 1 base at J, with 12 bases between the two ends. Germline lookup yields CDR1 SGHRS and CDR2 YFSETQ. The CDR3 DNA is TGCGCCAGCAGTAGACAACAGGGGAACACTGAAGCTTTCTTT. Protein product: CASSRQQGNTEAFF.

This clone was seen only once. The chain couples TRBV15 to TRBJ1-4; D gene ambiguous. V was shortened by 9 bases and J by 6 bases, with 14 bases between the two germline ends. This CDR3 is built from 13 residues. Germline values: CDR1 LNHNV, CDR2 YYDKDF (reference sequence). In nucleotides, the CDR3 is TGTGCCACTACTCTAAAGGCGGATGAAAAACTGTTTTTT. Its protein product is CATTLKADEKLFF.

The chain has TRBV2 and TRBJ1-2, with D possibly being TRBD1 (5 bases). V gave up 8 bases and J gave up 2 bases, with 15 bases separating them. The length of the CDR3 is 14 residues. The germline V gene encodes CDR1 SNHLY and CDR2 FYNNEI. In DNA, the CDR3 is TGTGCCAGCCGGGCAAGGGCAGGGAACTATGGCTACACCTTC. Encoded protein: CASRARAGNYGYTF.

The chain employs TRBV11-2 and TRBJ2-2; possibly TRBD1 for D (6 bases). Trimming removed 4 bases from V and 0 bases from J, with 12 bases in between. The CDR3 consists of 16 residues. CDR1 is SGHAT, CDR2 FQNNGV, per germline. CDR3: CASSWADSPNTGELFF. The CDR3 nucleotides are TGTGCCAGCAGCTGGGCGGACAGTCCGAACACCGGGGAGCTGTTTTTT.

This chain links TRBV5-6 with TRBJ2-7, with TRBD1 matching over 8 bases. The germline V gene encodes CDR1 SGHDT and CDR2 YYEEEE. V shed 5 bases and J 4 bases; nucleotides not matched to a gene: 8. This CDR3 is built from 14 residues. CDR3 coding DNA: TGTGCCAGCAGTCCTATGGACAGGGTTTACGAGCAGTACTTC. It specifies CASSPMDRVYEQYF. The complete variable domain, with remaining parts taken from reference TRBV5-6 and TRBJ2-7, reads DAGVTQSPTHLIKTRGQQVTLRCSPKSGHDTVSWYQQALGQGPQFIFQYYEEEERQRGNFPDRFSGHQFPNYSSELNVNALLLGDSALYLCASSPMDRVYEQYFGPGTRLTVT.

This chain joins TRBV29-1 and TRBJ1-1, with unresolved D. The CDR3 is made up of 10 amino acids. Trimming left V 7 bases short and J 6 bases short, with 9 bases between. Germline CDR1 is SQVTM and CDR2 is ANQGSEA. The CDR3 nucleotides read TGCAGCGCCCGCCGGTCTGAAGCTTTCTTT. Protein product: CSARRSEAFF. Full variable domain (outside the CDR3, taken from reference TRBV29-1 and TRBJ1-1): SAVISQKPSRDICQRGTSLTIQCQVDSQVTMMFWYRQQPGQSLTLIATANQGSEATYESGFVIDKFPISRPNLTFSTLTVSNMSPEDSSIYLCSARRSEAFFGQGTRLTVV.